This T cell receptor beta chain is drawn from a study of breast tumors, draining lymph nodes, adjacent tissues. This CDR3 is built from 14 residues. From germline, CDR1 is SEHNR and CDR2 FQNEAQ (reference sequence). The V gene end was trimmed by 3 bases and the J gene end by 4 bases; junction bases not matched to a gene: 5. TCRdb re-derived calls from the multiplex PCR reads in MiXCR, one entry per CDR3 protein. Of about 180,000 distinct CDR3 sequences detected, around a third appear once; the ten largest clones hold 3.5% to 4.5%. In its sample, this clonotype was seen many times. Axillary draining lymph nodes of breast cancer patients supplied the node samples.

The rearrangement links TRBV7-9 to TRBJ2-7; 8 bases are a match to TRBD1. The receptor was isolated from a female donor with breast cancer. Some clones in this sample may be carry-over from other donors' samples. Sequenced material: axillary lymph node tissue. The CDR3 loop reads CASSFSGTGYEQYF. CDR3 nucleotide sequence: TGTGCCAGCAGCTTCTCCGGGACAGGATACGAGCAGTACTTC. Filled out from reference TRBV7-9 and TRBJ2-7, the complete variable domain reads DTGVSQNPRHKITKRGQNVTFRCDPISEHNRLYWYRQTLGQGPEFLTYFQNEAQLEKSRLLSDRFSAERPKGSFSTLEIQRTEQGDSAMYLCASSFSGTGYEQYFGPGTRLTVT.